The 31 T cell receptor beta chains in this list originate from one sample, sequenced in a study of T cells in Graves' hyperthyroidism and ophthalmopathy. Amplification targeted TCR beta CDR3 regions from RNA transcripts. Initially, a first-round RT-PCR of the TCR CDR3 employed the HTBI primer set. MiXCR was run by TCRdb on the multiplex PCR reads, yielding one entry per CDR3 protein. The table has 160,000 or so distinct CDR3 sequences, approximately 9% seen once. The sample was blood. The receptors originated from a woman under 30 with Graves' hyperthyroidism that later progressed to Graves' ophthalmopathy.

This clonotype occurred many times. The chain combines TRBV11-1 with TRBJ2-1; the D gene is possibly TRBD2 (6 bases). V gave up 7 bases and J gave up 8 bases, with 21 bases separating them. Germline CDR1 is SGHAT and CDR2 is FQDESV (reference sequence). This CDR3 has 15 amino acids. In DNA form, the CDR3 reads TGTGCCAGCAACATCGGTAGGCGGGGAAACTATGAGCAGTTCTTC. Translating it yields CASNIGRRGNYEQFF.

This clonotype was picked up many times. V and J are TRBV25-1 and TRBJ1-2, with D possibly matching TRBD1 (6 bases). V was cut by 1 base and J by 7 bases, with 10 bases left in between. CDR1 is MGHDK and CDR2 is SYGVNS in the germline V gene. The CDR3 extends over 13 amino acids. The CDR3 loop is CASSEWGAGGYTF. Written as DNA, the CDR3 is TGTGCCAGCAGTGAATGGGGGGCGGGTGGCTACACCTTC.

This clonotype was detected only a few times. The rearrangement joins TRBV12-3 or TRBV12-4 to TRBJ2-1; 9 bases fit TRBD2. The CDR3 has 16 amino acids. The J segment lost 6 bases and the V segment lost 3 bases, leaving 9 bases of the junction unmatched. DNA for the CDR3: TGTGCCAGCAGTTTTTTAGGCGGGAGGGCCTCCAATGAGCAGTTCTTC. It translates to CASSFLGGRASNEQFF.

For this clonotype: A read error is possible here, since a much larger clone lies one base away. The rearrangement uses TRBV20-1 and TRBJ2-7; possible D gene TRBD1, 5 bases. The CDR3 extends over 13 amino acids. Germline loops: CDR1 DFQATT, CDR2 SNEGSKA (reference sequence). The CDR3 spells CSASFQGNYEQCF. CDR3 sequence (DNA): TGCAGTGCTAGCTTTCAGGGCAACTACGAGCAGTGCTTC.

This clonotype was detected many times. The gene calls are TRBV20-1 and TRBJ1-5; 8 positions agree with TRBD1. The J segment lost 4 bases and the V segment lost 6 bases, leaving 5 bases of the junction unmatched. Germline V CDR1 and CDR2: DFQATT, SNEGSKA (reference sequence). The CDR3 contains 13 residues. CDR3 in DNA: TGCAGTGCAGAAAGGACAGGGAATCAGCCCCAGCATTTT. Protein product: CSAERTGNQPQHF.

This clonotype was seen ten or more times. This chain uses TRBV30 with TRBJ2-7; 8 bases line up with TRBD1. The CDR3 loop spans 14 amino acids. V lost 8 bases to trimming and J lost 3 bases; unmatched junction nucleotides: 12. Germline assignment: CDR1 GTSNPN and CDR2 SVGIG (reference sequence). CDR3 residues: CAGTTGAQNYEQYF. CDR3 DNA sequence: TGTGCCGGAACGACAGGGGCCCAGAACTACGAGCAGTACTTC.

This clonotype was seen only a few times. The V gene is TRBV28, the J gene TRBJ2-1; the D is unclear. Looked up from germline, CDR1 is MDHEN and CDR2 is SYDVKM. There are 11 residues in the CDR3. The V gene lost 5 bases and the J gene lost 6 bases, with 5 bases spanning the gap. The CDR3 DNA sequence: TGTGCCAGCAGTCATCGCAATGAGCAGTTCTTC. Translated: CASSHRNEQFF.

The J gene is TRBJ2-1, the V gene TRBV20-1; D perhaps matches TRBD2 (5 bases). Germline V lookup: CDR1 DFQATT, CDR2 SNEGSKA (reference sequence). Trimming removed 3 bases at V and 7 bases at J, with 16 bases between. The CDR3 covers 14 residues. The DNA for the CDR3 is TGCAGTGCTAGGATGCGGGCTGGCCCGAATGAGCAGTTCTTC. Translation gives CSARMRAGPNEQFF.

In this sample, this clonotype is medium-sized (0.01 to 0.1%). The V and J genes are TRBV2 and TRBJ2-7; TRBD2 matches at 8 bases. The junction had 4 bases not matched to a gene; V was cut back by 6 bases and J by 3 bases. CDR1 and CDR2 from the germline V gene are SNHLY and FYNNEI. The CDR3 has 13 residues. CDR3 in amino acids: CASRILAGYEQYF. CDR3 nucleotides: TGTGCCAGCAGAATCCTAGCGGGCTACGAGCAGTACTTC.

This clonotype was seen ten or more times. The chain has TRBV20-1 and TRBJ2-7; TRBD2 might be the D (6 bases). Trimming shortened V by 8 bases and J by 7 bases, and 24 bases separated the two germline ends. CDR3 length: 14 amino acids. Looked up from germline, CDR1 is DFQATT and CDR2 is SNEGSKA (reference sequence). CDR3 loop: CSTYGAGIPGEQYF. CDR3 in DNA: TGCAGTACCTATGGGGCGGGGATCCCGGGGGAGCAGTACTTC.

The V gene is TRBV18, the J gene TRBJ2-7, with TRBD1 matching over 10 bases. CDR1 is KGHSH and CDR2 is LQKENI in the germline V gene. The CDR3 has 14 residues. V shed 7 bases, J shed 5 bases, and the junction held 8 bases outside the gene matches. The CDR3 region is CASLTGTGEDEQYF. CDR3 in DNA: TGTGCCAGCTTGACCGGGACAGGGGAAGACGAGCAGTACTTC.

The sample holds many counts of this clonotype. This rearrangement joins TRBV7-9 to TRBJ2-3, with TRBD1 identical over 8 bases. Per the germline V gene, CDR1 is SEHNR and CDR2 is FQNEAQ (reference sequence). With 5 bases clipped from V and 2 bases from J, the junction kept 6 bases outside the gene matches. This CDR3 has 15 residues. DNA of the CDR3: TGTGCCAGCAGCAATCCGACAGGGGTCACAGATACGCAGTATTTT. Its protein product is CASSNPTGVTDTQYF.

The chain is built from TRBV30 and TRBJ2-2; 10 bases are shared with TRBD1. Germline lookup yields CDR1 GTSNPN and CDR2 SVGIG (reference sequence). V shed 3 bases, J shed 3 bases, and the junction held 4 bases outside the gene matches. The CDR3 spans 15 residues. CDR3 bases: TGTGCCTGGAGGGACAGGGGGTGGGACACCGGGGAGCTGTTTTTT. Translation gives CAWRDRGWDTGELFF.

This clonotype appeared many times. The gene calls are TRBV7-9 and TRBJ1-1; the D is unclear. Trimming shortened V by 4 bases and J by 1 base, and 10 bases separated the two germline ends. There are 14 residues in the CDR3. Per germline, CDR1 SEHNR and CDR2 FQNEAQ (reference sequence). The DNA for the CDR3 is TGTGCCAGCAGCTCCTTACAGAAGAACACTGAAGCTTTCTTT. This codes for CASSSLQKNTEAFF. The whole variable domain, remainder taken from reference TRBV7-9 and TRBJ1-1, is DTGVSQNPRHKITKRGQNVTFRCDPISEHNRLYWYRQTLGQGPEFLTYFQNEAQLEKSRLLSDRFSAERPKGSFSTLEIQRTEQGDSAMYLCASSSLQKNTEAFFGQGTRLTVV.

This clonotype was counted a few times. The chain is built from TRBV6-5 and TRBJ2-2; D uncertain. The CDR3 consists of 17 residues. Per the germline V gene, CDR1 is MNHEY and CDR2 is SVGAGI. V was cut by 0 bases and J by 3 bases, with 14 bases left in between. The DNA for the CDR3 is TGTGCCAGCAGTTACTCATTAGGGAACCAGTACACCGGGGAGCTGTTTTTT. Translated: CASSYSLGNQYTGELFF.

The sample holds many counts of this clonotype. The CDR3 protein is CASSLEGQLEAFF. In nucleotides, the CDR3 is TGCGCCAGCAGCTTGGAAGGCCAGTTGGAAGCTTTCTTT. The rearrangement links TRBV5-1 to TRBJ1-1; D remains unclear. CDR1 and CDR2 from the germline V gene are SGHRS and YFSETQ. Between the trimmed V and J ends, which lost 0 bases and 8 bases, there was a span of 11 bases. The CDR3 is made up of 13 amino acids.

This clonotype was seen at least ten times. V gene TRBV7-9 combines with J gene TRBJ1-6; TRBD1 matches at 10 bases. The CDR3 is 16 amino acids. With 4 bases clipped from V and 8 bases from J, the junction kept 8 bases outside the gene matches. Looked up from germline, CDR1 is SEHNR and CDR2 is FQNEAQ (reference sequence). The CDR3 coding sequence is TGTGCCAGCAGCTGGAGGGACAGGGGAGAACATTCACCCCTCCACTTT. Encoded protein: CASSWRDRGEHSPLHF.

This clonotype was seen ten or more times. The rearrangement joins TRBV7-2 to TRBJ2-1; no clear D gene. Germline values: CDR1 SGHTA, CDR2 FQGNSA. Trimming removed 1 base at V and 0 bases at J, with 7 bases between. The CDR3 runs 15 residues. The CDR3: CASSLEVSSYNEQFF. CDR3 DNA sequence: TGTGCCAGCAGCTTAGAAGTGAGCTCCTACAATGAGCAGTTCTTC.

This clonotype has ten or more counts. The chain's CDR3 is CAWTWTGTSYGYTF. CDR3 sequence (DNA): TGTGCCTGGACGTGGACAGGCACCTCCTATGGCTACACCTTC. The chain uses TRBV30 and TRBJ1-2; TRBD1 aligns across 7 bases. V trimming: 4 bases; J trimming: 4 bases; junction bases outside the gene matches: 9. The germline V gene encodes CDR1 GTSNPN and CDR2 SVGIG (reference sequence). CDR3 size: 14 residues.

This clonotype was counted at least ten times. This rearrangement joins TRBV6-1 to TRBJ1-5; D is unclear. The ends were cut back, 7 bases at V and 2 bases at J, with 12 bases in the middle. The CDR3 has 14 amino acids. The germline CDR1 and CDR2 sequences are MNHNS and SASEGT. This chain's CDR3 is CASKVTSGNQPQHF. CDR3 in DNA: TGTGCCAGCAAGGTGACGTCGGGCAATCAGCCCCAGCATTTT.

This clonotype has at least ten counts. The V call is TRBV9, the J call TRBJ1-1, with 10 bases aligning to TRBD1. Looked up from germline, CDR1 is SGDLS and CDR2 is YYNGEE. Trimming removed 4 bases from V and 4 bases from J; junction bases left unmatched: 10. This CDR3 comprises 16 residues. In DNA form, the CDR3 reads TGTGCCAGCAGCCCCAACCGGGACAGGGGTTTCACTGAAGCTTTCTTT. Protein: CASSPNRDRGFTEAFF.

Many counts were recorded for this clonotype. The chain is built from TRBV20-1 and TRBJ2-2; 8 nucleotides align to TRBD2. Looked up from germline, CDR1 is DFQATT and CDR2 is SNEGSKA (reference sequence). V shed 3 bases, J shed 4 bases, and the junction held 4 bases outside the gene matches. CDR3 size: 14 residues. CDR3 DNA: TGCAGTGCTAGGGGGACTAGAATCACCGGGGAGCTGTTTTTT. This codes for CSARGTRITGELFF.

This clonotype was detected only a few times. The chain carries TRBV4-1 and TRBJ1-2; no clear D gene. V lost 3 bases and J lost 1, with 15 bases in between. In germline, CDR1 is MGHRA, CDR2 YSYEKL. The CDR3 consists of 16 residues. CDR3 sequence (DNA): TGCGCCAGCAGCCAGGTTGTGGTAAGAGGTAACTATGGCTACACCTTC. Amino acids: CASSQVVVRGNYGYTF.

This clonotype appeared many times. The V call is TRBV2, the J call TRBJ2-3; D is unclear. CDR1 SNHLY and CDR2 FYNNEI come from the germline V gene. The V gene lost 5 bases and the J gene lost 5 bases, with 17 bases spanning the gap. The CDR3 sequence is 15 residues long. This CDR3 is CASSTEGSGGDTQYF. DNA of the CDR3: TGTGCCAGCAGTACCGAAGGGTCGGGTGGAGATACGCAGTATTTT. The variable domain in full, completed from reference TRBV2 and TRBJ2-3, reads EPEVTQTPSHQVTQMGQEVILRCVPISNHLYFYWYRQILGQKVEFLVSFYNNEISEKSEIFDDQFSVERPDGSNFTLKIRSTKLEDSAMYFCASSTEGSGGDTQYFGPGTRLTVL.

The chain joins TRBV9 to TRBJ2-2; 8 bases map to TRBD1. The CDR3 sequence is 14 residues long. Trimming took 4 bases from V and 7 from J; bases not matched to a gene: 6. Germline CDR1 SGDLS, CDR2 YYNGEE. The DNA of the CDR3 is TGTGCCAGCAGCTCCAGACAGGGGATCGGGGAGCTGTTTTTT. Translated, it gives CASSSRQGIGELFF.

This clonotype has a count of ten or more. CDR3 in amino acids: CASSSGNEKLFF. CDR3 bases: TGTGCCAGCAGTTCCGGAAATGAAAAACTGTTTTTT. V is TRBV28 and J is TRBJ1-4, with D unresolved. The CDR3 runs to 12 residues. Trimming removed 4 bases from V and 5 bases from J, with 5 bases in between. Germline values: CDR1 MDHEN, CDR2 SYDVKM.

This clonotype occurred many times. The chain has TRBV4-2 and TRBJ1-1; D perhaps matches TRBD1 (5 bases). Germline CDR1 reads LGHNA; CDR2 reads YNFKEQ. CDR3 length: 13 residues. V lost 0 bases to trimming and J lost 8 bases, with 10 bases between them. CDR3 DNA sequence: TGTGCCAGCAGCCAAGATGGGGCGGCCGAAGCTTTCTTT. Translating it yields CASSQDGAAEAFF.

This clonotype was seen many times. J is TRBJ2-7 and V is TRBV11-2, with D unresolved. From germline, CDR1 is SGHAT and CDR2 FQNNGV. The CDR3 loop spans 16 amino acids. Trimming removed 2 bases at V and 0 bases at J, with 14 bases between. The CDR3 nucleotides read TGTGCCAGCAGCTTATATTCGTGGGAAAGCTCCTACGAGCAGTACTTC. Translation gives CASSLYSWESSYEQYF.

This clonotype was found many times. V usage is TRBV9 and J usage is TRBJ2-7; D is unclear. CDR3 length: 11 residues. The V gene's germline CDR1 is SGDLS and CDR2 YYNGEE. Trimming took off 0 bases at V and 7 bases at J, with 5 bases between the two ends. The CDR3 protein is CASSVGSEQYF. The CDR3 coding sequence is TGTGCCAGCAGCGTAGGGTCTGAGCAGTACTTC.

This clonotype appeared many times. This chain joins TRBV12-3 or TRBV12-4 and TRBJ1-5, with no clear D. CDR3 length: 15 amino acids. V was shortened by 4 bases and J by 0 bases, with 10 bases between the two germline ends. The CDR3 loop reads CASSSRRYSNQPQHF. CDR3 DNA: TGTGCCAGCAGTTCCCGACGGTATAGCAATCAGCCCCAGCATTTT.

In its sample, this clonotype was seen many times. This chain uses TRBV7-9 with TRBJ2-3, with D perhaps matching TRBD1 (6 bases). Germline V CDR1 and CDR2: SEHNR, FQNEAQ (reference sequence). The V gene lost 5 bases and the J gene lost 1 base, with 13 bases spanning the gap. The CDR3 sequence is 15 residues long. The CDR3 sequence is CASSETGSRTDTQYF. CDR3 DNA sequence: TGTGCCAGCAGCGAGACAGGTTCCCGCACAGATACGCAGTATTTT.